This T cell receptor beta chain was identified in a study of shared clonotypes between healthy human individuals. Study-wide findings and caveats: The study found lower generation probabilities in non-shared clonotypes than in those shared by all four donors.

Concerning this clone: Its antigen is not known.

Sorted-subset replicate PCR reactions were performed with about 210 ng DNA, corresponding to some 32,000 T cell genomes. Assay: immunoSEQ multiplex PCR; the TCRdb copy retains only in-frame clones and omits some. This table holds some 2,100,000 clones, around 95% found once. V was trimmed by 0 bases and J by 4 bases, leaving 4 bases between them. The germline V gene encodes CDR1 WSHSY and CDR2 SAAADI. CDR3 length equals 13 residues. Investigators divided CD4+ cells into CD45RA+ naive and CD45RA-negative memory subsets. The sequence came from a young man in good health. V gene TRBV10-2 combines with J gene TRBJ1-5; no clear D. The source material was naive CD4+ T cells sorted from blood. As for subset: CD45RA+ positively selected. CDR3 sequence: CASSESRNQPQHF. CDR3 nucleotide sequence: TGCGCCAGCAGTGAGTCCAGAAATCAGCCCCAGCATTTT.